Listed here are 13 T cell receptor beta chains from one sample, sequenced in a study of EBV T-cell therapy then PD-1 blockade in nasopharyngeal carcinoma. The antigens of these receptors remain unknown. Libraries were prepared by immunoSEQ multiplex PCR; TCRdb keeps only in-frame clonotypes and omits some of them. In the table there are 14,000 or so clones, 80% to 90% of which are singletons. Treatment defined: AdE1-LMPpoly-expanded autologous EBV-specific T-cell therapy followed by anti-PD-1 nivolumab. Here the sequenced sample was CD8+ T cells from blood, taken at day 105 from a patient whose treatment included autologous EBV-specific T cells and nivolumab. These receptors came from a man in his forties or fifties with nasopharyngeal carcinoma.

The chain has TRBV24-1 and TRBJ2-5; the D is unclear. The CDR3 extends over 15 amino acids. Looked up from germline, CDR1 is KGHDR and CDR2 is SFDVKD. Trimming stripped 0 bases from V and 1 base from J, with 8 bases between. The CDR3 sequence is CATSDLKQFQETQYF. Here the CDR3 DNA reads TGTGCCACCAGTGATTTGAAACAGTTCCAAGAGACCCAGTACTTC.

V is TRBV9 and J is TRBJ2-1, with 9 bases lining up with TRBD1. Germline CDR1 and CDR2: SGDLS and YYNGEE. V shed 4 bases, J shed 0 bases, and the junction held 5 bases outside the gene matches. The CDR3 has 16 residues. The CDR3 bases are TGTGCCAGCAGCCCCGACAGGGGGGGCTCCTACAATGAGCAGTTCTTC. Translation: CASSPDRGGSYNEQFF.

The chain joins TRBV4-1 to TRBJ2-6; TRBD1 agrees at 8 bases. With 4 bases clipped from V and 2 bases from J, the junction kept 7 bases outside the gene matches. This CDR3 contains 17 residues. CDR1 and CDR2 (germline): MGHRA, YSYEKL. CDR3 residues: CASSLSTGGTGANVLTF. The CDR3 DNA sequence: TGCGCCAGCAGCCTAAGTACAGGGGGGACTGGGGCCAACGTCCTGACTTTC.

The chain employs TRBV7-2 and TRBJ2-3, with D perhaps TRBD1 or TRBD2 (5 bases each). Trimming took off 3 bases at V and 2 bases at J, with 12 bases between the two ends. The CDR3 length is 15 residues. Germline loops: CDR1 SGHTA, CDR2 FQGNSA. CDR3: CASSLPGRLTDTQYF. CDR3 DNA: TGTGCCAGCAGCTTGCCGGGGCGACTCACAGATACGCAGTATTTT.

This clone rates as medium-sized (0.01 to 0.1%). V is TRBV25-1 and J is TRBJ2-2; D gene unclear. The V end was cut by 8 bases, the J end by 3 bases, with 4 bases between. The CDR3 is made up of 11 amino acids. CDR1 and CDR2 from the germline V gene are MGHDK and SYGVNS. This chain's CDR3 is CASDDTGELFF. DNA of the CDR3: TGTGCCAGCGATGACACCGGGGAGCTGTTTTTT.

This clone ranks as medium-sized. CDR3 DNA sequence: TGTGCCAGCAGTGCCACCGAGCACACTGAAGCTTTCTTT. Its protein product is CASSATEHTEAFF. The chain employs TRBV27 and TRBJ1-1, with D unresolved. V was shortened by 5 bases and J by 3 bases, with 10 bases between the two germline ends. The CDR3 is 13 residues long. CDR1 and CDR2 (germline): MNHEY, SMNVEV (reference sequence).

The V gene is TRBV18, the J gene TRBJ2-5, with D hard to call. The V and J ends lost 0 bases and 4 bases respectively, with 9 bases between them. The CDR3 runs 14 residues. CDR1 and CDR2 (germline): KGHSH, LQKENI. The CDR3 here is CASSPPLAAETQYF. CDR3 bases: TGTGCCAGCTCACCACCATTGGCGGCAGAGACCCAGTACTTC.

This chain connects TRBV7-2 to TRBJ2-7, with 8 bases lining up with TRBD1. From germline, CDR1 is SGHTA and CDR2 FQGNSA. With 2 bases clipped from V and 3 bases from J, the junction kept 3 bases outside the gene matches. CDR3 length: 14 amino acids. CDR3 loop: CASSLRDRFYEQYF. The CDR3 DNA sequence: TGTGCCAGCAGCTTAAGGGACAGGTTCTACGAGCAGTACTTC. Filled out from reference TRBV7-2 and TRBJ2-7, the complete variable domain reads GAGVSQSPSNKVTEKGKDVELRCDPISGHTALYWYRQSLGQGLEFLIYFQGNSAPDKSGLPSDRFSAERTGGSVSTLTIQRTQQEDSAVYLCASSLRDRFYEQYFGPGTRLTVT.

V is TRBV27 and J is TRBJ2-7, with 10 bases matching TRBD2. The junction had 17 bases not matched to a gene; V was cut back by 6 bases and J by 3 bases. The CDR3 sequence is 18 residues long. Looked up from germline, CDR1 is MNHEY and CDR2 is SMNVEV (reference sequence). This CDR3 reads CASSLLASGGPRLYEQYF. CDR3 bases: TGTGCCAGCAGCCTTTTGGCTAGCGGGGGTCCTAGACTCTACGAGCAGTACTTC.

This clone was picked up one time. The rearrangement uses TRBV5-5 and TRBJ1-2, with 10 bases that match TRBD1. Germline CDR1 and CDR2: SGHKS and YYEKEE (reference sequence). The CDR3 consists of 14 residues. The ends lost 0 bases at V and 4 bases at J; junction bases unmatched: 0. In nucleotides, the CDR3 is TGTGCCAGCAGCTTGGGGACAGGGGGCTATGGCTACACCTTC. Amino acids: CASSLGTGGYGYTF.

The CDR3 here is CASSDGSGGASDTQYF. For the CDR3, the DNA is TGTGCCAGCAGTGACGGTAGCGGGGGGGCCTCGGATACGCAGTATTTT. The chain employs TRBV6-4 and TRBJ2-3; 11 bases line up with TRBD2. Trimming at V came to 2 bases and at J to 6 bases, leaving 7 bases not matched to a gene. The CDR3 has 16 residues. The germline CDR1 and CDR2 sequences are MRHNA and SNTAGT.

This chain links TRBV4-1 with TRBJ2-3, with 7 bases aligning to TRBD1. The J segment lost 1 base and the V segment lost 4 bases, leaving 8 bases of the junction unmatched. Per the germline V gene, CDR1 is MGHRA and CDR2 is YSYEKL. The CDR3 totals 16 residues. This CDR3 reads CASSPSQGVGTDTQYF. The CDR3 DNA reads TGCGCCAGCAGCCCCTCCCAGGGGGTTGGCACAGATACGCAGTATTTT.

This clone showed up just once. The chain carries TRBV4-1 and TRBJ1-5; 8 bases fit TRBD1. Losses at the gene ends were 1 base for V and 2 bases for J; bases not matched to a gene: 13. The CDR3 runs to 19 residues. CDR1 and CDR2 from the germline V gene are MGHRA and YSYEKL. The CDR3 DNA reads as TGCGCCAGCAGCCAAGTGATCGGCAGGGGGCAGGGTGGCAATCAGCCCCAGCATTTT. It is translated as CASSQVIGRGQGGNQPQHF.